Included here is one TCR beta chain sequence, with context. Antigen unknown. Sequencing used immunoSEQ multiplex PCR; TCRdb keeps in-frame clones, though not all of them. The table lists 23,000 or so clones, over 80% of them singletons, with roughly 0.72% in the top ten. Germline-derived CDR1 and CDR2 are LGHNT and FRNRAP. The CDR3 has 16 amino acids. J gave up 7 bases and V 4 bases, and 13 bases lay outside the gene matches. Depression in patients ranged from moderate to severe. Roughly 32 ml of peripheral blood was collected per donor. The data were taken from a study of untreated major depressive disorder. Findings and caveats of the study: Generalizability is limited by the comparatively small study sample. Depressed patients' CD4+ T cells carried increased TRBV05-01 (Vbeta 5.1) usage versus control CD4+ T cells.

The clonotype was recovered from a woman in her 30s with major depressive disorder. The genes are TRBV12-5 and TRBJ1-5; 7 bases match TRBD1. Sample: CD4+ T cells from PBMCs. CDR3 loop: CASGSALGQGGQPQHF. The CDR3 DNA reads as TGTGCTAGTGGTTCGGCCCTTGGGCAGGGGGGCCAGCCCCAGCATTTT. Full variable domain (missing parts from reference TRBV12-5 and TRBJ1-5): DARVTQTPRHKVTEMGQEVTMRCQPILGHNTVFWYRQTMMQGLELLAYFRNRAPLDDSGMPKDRFSAEMPDATLATLKIQPSEPRDSAVYFCASGSALGQGGQPQHFGDGTRLSIL.